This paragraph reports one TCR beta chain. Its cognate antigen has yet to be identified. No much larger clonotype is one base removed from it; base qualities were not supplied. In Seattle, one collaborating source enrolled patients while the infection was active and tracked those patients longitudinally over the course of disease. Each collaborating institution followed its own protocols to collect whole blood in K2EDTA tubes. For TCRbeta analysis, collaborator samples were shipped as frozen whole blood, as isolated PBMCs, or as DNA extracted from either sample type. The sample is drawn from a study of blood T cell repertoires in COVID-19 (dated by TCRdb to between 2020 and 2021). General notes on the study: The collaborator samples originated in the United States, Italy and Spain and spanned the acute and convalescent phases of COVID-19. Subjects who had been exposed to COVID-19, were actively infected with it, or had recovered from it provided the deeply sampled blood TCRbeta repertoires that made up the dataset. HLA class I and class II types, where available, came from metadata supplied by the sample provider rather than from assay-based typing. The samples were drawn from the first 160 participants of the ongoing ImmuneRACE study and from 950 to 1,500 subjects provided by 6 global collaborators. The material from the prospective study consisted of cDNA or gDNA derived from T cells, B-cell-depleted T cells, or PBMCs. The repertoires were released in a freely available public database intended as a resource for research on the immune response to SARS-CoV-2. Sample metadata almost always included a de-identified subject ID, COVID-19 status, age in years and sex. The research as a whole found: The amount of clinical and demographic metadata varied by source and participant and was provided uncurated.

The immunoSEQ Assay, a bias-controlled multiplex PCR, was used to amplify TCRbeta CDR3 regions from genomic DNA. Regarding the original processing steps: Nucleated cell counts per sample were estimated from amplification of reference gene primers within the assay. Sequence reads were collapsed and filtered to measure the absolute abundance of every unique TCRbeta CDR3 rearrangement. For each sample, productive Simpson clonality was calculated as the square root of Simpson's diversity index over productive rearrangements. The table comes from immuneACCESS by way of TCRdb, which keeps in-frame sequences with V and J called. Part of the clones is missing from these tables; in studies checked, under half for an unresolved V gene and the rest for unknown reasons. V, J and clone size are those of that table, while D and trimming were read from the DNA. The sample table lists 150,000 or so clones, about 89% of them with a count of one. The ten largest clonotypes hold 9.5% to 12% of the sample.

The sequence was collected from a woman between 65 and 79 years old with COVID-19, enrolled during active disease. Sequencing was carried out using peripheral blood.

The DNA sequence reads TGCGCCAGCAGACTACAGGGAAAACCTGAAGCTTTCTTT. It translates to CASRLQGKPEAFF. Recombination linked TRBV4-1 to TRBJ1-1; the best D guess is TRBD1, with 6 bases matching. The germline V gene specifies MGHRA as CDR1 and YSYEKL as CDR2. V is pared back by 6 bases and J by 6 bases, with 14 bases lying between the germline termini. The cysteine opens and the phenylalanine closes a CDR3 of 13 amino acids. Only the CDR3 portion is preserved as DNA: 39 bases, with reading frame beginning at the first base.